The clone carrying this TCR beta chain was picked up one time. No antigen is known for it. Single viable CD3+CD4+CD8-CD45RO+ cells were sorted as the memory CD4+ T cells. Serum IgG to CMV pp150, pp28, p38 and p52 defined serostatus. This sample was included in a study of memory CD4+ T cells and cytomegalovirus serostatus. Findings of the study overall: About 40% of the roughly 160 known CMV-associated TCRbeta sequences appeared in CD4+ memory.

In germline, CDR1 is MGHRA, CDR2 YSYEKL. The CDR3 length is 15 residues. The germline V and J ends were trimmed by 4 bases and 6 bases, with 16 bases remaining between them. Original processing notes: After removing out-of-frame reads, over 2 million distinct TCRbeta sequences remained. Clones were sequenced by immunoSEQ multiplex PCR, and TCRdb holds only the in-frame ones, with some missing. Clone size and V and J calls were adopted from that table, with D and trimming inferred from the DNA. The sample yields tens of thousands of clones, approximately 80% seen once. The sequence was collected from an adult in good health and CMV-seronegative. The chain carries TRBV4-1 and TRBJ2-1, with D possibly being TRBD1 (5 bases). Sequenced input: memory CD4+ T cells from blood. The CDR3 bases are TGCGCCAGCAGCCGAGGATTAGGGGCCGGCAATGAGCAGTTCTTC. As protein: CASSRGLGAGNEQFF.